This T cell receptor (beta chain) derives from a study of cytomegalovirus exposure and HLA in healthy donors. General study findings and limits: Sequencing likely caused a cluster of highly shared sequence variants.

Regarding this clone: Its antigen is unidentified.

CDR1 is SGDLS, CDR2 YYNGEE, per germline. The CDR3 has 14 amino acids. The ends lost 4 bases at V and 8 bases at J; junction bases unmatched: 9. Researchers ran the PCR with 60 Vbeta and 13 Jbeta primers. TCRdb's table, derived via immunoSEQ multiplex PCR, lists solely in-frame clones and lacks some. This table lists 150,000 or so clones. The TCR was taken from a woman in her forties or fifties in good health and CMV-seronegative. The material sequenced was PBMCs. This rearrangement joins TRBV9 to TRBJ2-3, with TRBD2 identical over 8 bases. CDR3 in amino acids: CASSFGAGDGTQYF. In DNA form, the CDR3 reads TGTGCCAGCAGCTTTGGAGCGGGGGACGGTACGCAGTATTTT.